This T cell receptor beta chain derives from a study of blood T cells in healthy people across ages. General study findings and limits: TCR beta diversity per million T cells fell roughly linearly with age. Naive CD4+ cell counts and diversity both ran higher in long-lived than in aged donors. Strong correlation linked observed beta diversity and percent naive T cells.

A J-beta primer mix and a sample-barcoded 5' primer were used in a second PCR of roughly 7 to 12 cycles. The study obtained at least 3 million CDR3-containing paired-end reads from every sample. TCRdb analysed the 5' RACE reads with MiXCR anew, one entry per CDR3 protein. Of 1.5 million to 2 million distinct CDR3 sequences in the sample, 28% were seen once. This clonotype occurred many times. The antigen is not known. Deletions cut 1 base from V and 3 bases from J, with 16 bases between. CDR1 and CDR2 (germline): DFQATT, SNEGSKA (reference sequence). The CDR3 contains 15 residues. Input material: blood. The origin of this receptor is a woman between 25 and 40 years old in good health. This chain joins TRBV20-1 and TRBJ2-7, with a possible D match to TRBD1 (5 bases). The CDR3 here is CSARGIGQGGYEQYF. The CDR3 DNA reads TGCAGTGCTAGAGGGATCGGGCAGGGCGGCTACGAGCAGTACTTC.